This TCR beta chain derives from a study of cytomegalovirus exposure and HLA in healthy donors. From germline, CDR1 is SGHVS and CDR2 FQNEAQ. The CDR3 extends over 17 amino acids. J gave up 0 bases and V 0 bases, and 5 bases lay outside the gene matches. Using immunoSEQ multiplex PCR, the repertoire was profiled, and TCRdb retains in-frame clones only, with some absent. The repertoire has fewer than 350,000 clones, over 75% of them found once; the top ten carry about 0.85%. The clonotype was recovered from a woman aged 18-29 years in good health and CMV-seronegative. V gene TRBV7-8 combines with J gene TRBJ2-7; 10 nucleotides agree with TRBD1. The sequencing input was PBMCs. In DNA form, the CDR3 reads TGTGCCAGCAGCTTAGCACTGACAGGGGGCGACTCCTACGAGCAGTACTTC. It translates to CASSLALTGGDSYEQYF.